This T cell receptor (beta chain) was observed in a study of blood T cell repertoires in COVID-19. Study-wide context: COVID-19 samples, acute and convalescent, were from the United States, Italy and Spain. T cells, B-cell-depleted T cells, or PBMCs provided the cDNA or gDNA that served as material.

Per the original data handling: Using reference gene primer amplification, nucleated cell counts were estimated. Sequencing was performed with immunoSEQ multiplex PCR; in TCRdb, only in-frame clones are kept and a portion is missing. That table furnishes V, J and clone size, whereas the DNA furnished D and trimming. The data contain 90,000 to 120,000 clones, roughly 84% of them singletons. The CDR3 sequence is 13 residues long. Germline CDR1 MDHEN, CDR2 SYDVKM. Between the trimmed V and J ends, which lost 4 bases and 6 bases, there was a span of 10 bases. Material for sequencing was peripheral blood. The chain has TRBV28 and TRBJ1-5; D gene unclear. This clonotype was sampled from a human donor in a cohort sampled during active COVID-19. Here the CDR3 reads CASSSGMGQPQHF. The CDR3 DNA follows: TGTGCCAGCAGTTCGGGGATGGGTCAGCCCCAGCATTTT. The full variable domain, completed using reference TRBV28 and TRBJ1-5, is DVKVTQSSRYLVKRTGEKVFLECVQDMDHENMFWYRQDPGLGLRLIYFSYDVKMKEKGDIPEGYSVSREKKERFSLILESASTNQTSMYLCASSSGMGQPQHFGDGTRLSIL.